The 2 T cell receptor beta chains below were found in one sample sequenced in a study of cytomegalovirus exposure and HLA in healthy donors. The PCR used 60 Vbeta and 13 Jbeta primers. Clones were sequenced by immunoSEQ multiplex PCR, and TCRdb holds only the in-frame ones, with some missing. The sample lists more than 90,000 clones; 70% to 80% were seen once. Sequenced input: PBMCs. The receptors shown here come from a man aged 45-65 years in good health and CMV-seropositive.

The CDR3: CASRLVSGEPNEQYF. The CDR3 DNA reads TGTGCAAGTCGCTTAGTATCCGGGGAACCCAACGAGCAGTACTTC. The V and J genes are TRBV12-2 and TRBJ2-7; TRBD2 reflects the table's D call only, with no check against the DNA. TRBV12-2 is classified as a pseudogene. The CDR3 is made up of 15 amino acids.

The rearrangement links TRBV6-5 to TRBJ1-5; the D gene is possibly TRBD1 (5 bases). V lost 6 bases to trimming and J lost 5 bases, with 17 bases between them. CDR1 is MNHEY and CDR2 is SVGAGI in the germline V gene. The CDR3 runs to 15 residues. CDR3 sequence (DNA): TGTGCCAGCAGCTCCCGTCGGGGGGAGCATCAGCCCCAGCATTTT. It codes for CASSSRRGEHQPQHF.